The 22 T cell receptor beta chains given below trace back to one sample, sequenced in a study of Graves' ophthalmopathy and Graves' hyperthyroidism. RNA transcripts served as template for amplifying TCR beta CDR3 sequences. First-round RT-PCR used HTBI primers; second-round multiplex PCR followed. TCRdb re-called the multiplex PCR reads through MiXCR, storing one row per CDR3 protein. Of about 370,000 distinct CDR3 sequences in the sample, around 16% are singletons; the top ten hold around 1.6%. Sequenced material: peripheral blood. The source of these receptors is a woman in her late teens or twenties with Graves' ophthalmopathy.

The rearrangement links TRBV29-1 to TRBJ1-3; D ambiguous. The germline V gene encodes CDR1 SQVTM and CDR2 ANQGSEA. Deletions cut 4 bases from V and 0 bases from J, with 7 bases between. This CDR3 contains 13 residues. CDR3 residues: CSVAPSSGNTIYF. The CDR3 coding sequence is TGCAGCGTTGCCCCGAGCTCTGGAAACACCATATATTTT. Together with reference TRBV29-1 and TRBJ1-3, the CDR3 gives the full variable domain: SAVISQKPSRDICQRGTSLTIQCQVDSQVTMMFWYRQQPGQSLTLIATANQGSEATYESGFVIDKFPISRPNLTFSTLTVSNMSPEDSSIYLCSVAPSSGNTIYFGEGSWLTVV.

This clonotype was recorded many times. The genes are TRBV5-1 and TRBJ1-1; TRBD1 aligns across 9 bases. Germline V CDR1 and CDR2: SGHRS, YFSETQ. The CDR3 extends over 16 amino acids. Trimming removed 1 base from V and 6 bases from J; junction bases left unmatched: 10. The DNA of the CDR3 is TGCGCCAGCAGCTTGAACAGGGGGCGCATAGGTCCTGAAGCTTTCTTT. This encodes CASSLNRGRIGPEAFF.

This clonotype has at least ten counts. V and J are TRBV6-5 and TRBJ2-1, with D maybe TRBD2 (6 bases). V lost 3 bases, J lost 8 bases, and 14 bases lay in between. The CDR3 length is 14 residues. The V gene's germline CDR1 is MNHEY and CDR2 SVGAGI. The CDR3 DNA reads TGTGCCAGCAGTTATCCGACTAGTAACGATGAGCAGTTCTTC. This translates into CASSYPTSNDEQFF.

The chain couples TRBV6-1 to TRBJ1-5, with D unresolved. Looked up from germline, CDR1 is MNHNS and CDR2 is SASEGT. Trimming shortened V by 0 bases and J by 6 bases, and 6 bases separated the two germline ends. The CDR3 contains 13 residues. The CDR3 here is CASSEAELQPQHF. For the CDR3, the DNA is TGTGCCAGCAGTGAAGCGGAACTTCAGCCCCAGCATTTT.

The table lists this clonotype with many counts. This chain links TRBV19 with TRBJ1-6; possible D gene TRBD1, 5 bases. CDR3 length equals 14 residues. The ends were cut back, 7 bases at V and 7 bases at J, with 14 bases in the middle. The germline CDR1 and CDR2 sequences are LNHDA and SQIVND (reference sequence). CDR3 sequence (DNA): TGTGCCAGTACCAGGGCCTCTGGGAATTCACCCCTCCACTTT. Translation: CASTRASGNSPLHF.

The chain joins TRBV11-1 to TRBJ2-5, with TRBD2 matching 9 bases. This CDR3 region has 14 residues. CDR1 SGHAT and CDR2 FQDESV come from the germline V gene (reference sequence). V shed 8 bases, J shed 5 bases, and the junction held 9 bases outside the gene matches. The CDR3 here is CASLRREGLETQYF. The CDR3 DNA reads TGTGCCAGCCTTAGGCGGGAGGGCCTTGAGACCCAGTACTTC.

The chain is built from TRBV11-2 and TRBJ2-5; 9 bases line up with TRBD2. This CDR3 region has 12 residues. Germline values: CDR1 SGHAT, CDR2 FQNNGV. The J segment lost 5 bases and the V segment lost 8 bases, leaving 3 bases of the junction unmatched. The CDR3 DNA reads as TGTGCCAGCGGGGCGGGAGGGGAGACCCAGTACTTC. Amino acids: CASGAGGETQYF.

There are many counts of this clonotype. A read error is possible here, since a much larger clone lies one base away. The rearrangement joins TRBV12-3 or TRBV12-4 to TRBJ1-1; D gene ambiguous. The CDR3 extends over 13 amino acids. CDR3: CACSLRGITEAFF. The CDR3 DNA is TGTGCCTGCAGTTTACGGGGTATCACTGAAGCTTTCTTT.

At least ten counts were recorded for this clonotype. V is TRBV12-3 or TRBV12-4 and J is TRBJ1-5; the D gene is possibly TRBD1 (6 bases). CDR3 size: 14 residues. The V and J ends lost 6 bases and 4 bases respectively, with 13 bases between them. CDR3 protein: CASSPDRTNQPQHF. Written as DNA, the CDR3 is TGTGCCAGCAGCCCAGACAGGACTAATCAGCCCCAGCATTTT.

Comments on this clonotype: Given a much more abundant clone one base away, this may be a read error. The DNA for the CDR3 is TGTGCCAGCAGCCCTGACAGATACGAGCAGTACTTC. Amino acids: CASSPDRYEQYF. The chain is built from TRBV6-2 or TRBV6-3 and TRBJ2-7, with D possibly matching TRBD1 (5 bases). V was shortened by 6 bases and J by 4 bases, with 10 bases between the two germline ends. Germline CDR1 MNHEY, CDR2 SVGEGT. The CDR3 consists of 12 residues.

This clonotype has a count of ten or more. The chain employs TRBV7-2 and TRBJ1-5; D gene uncertain. Germline CDR1 reads SGHTA; CDR2 reads FQGNSA. V was clipped by 3 bases and J by 4 bases, with 10 bases between them. This CDR3 has 14 residues. Here the CDR3 DNA reads TGTGCCAGCAGCTTGGTGATCGGGAATCAGCCCCAGCATTTT. Translation: CASSLVIGNQPQHF. Together with reference TRBV7-2 and TRBJ1-5, the CDR3 gives the full variable domain: GAGVSQSPSNKVTEKGKDVELRCDPISGHTALYWYRQSLGQGLEFLIYFQGNSAPDKSGLPSDRFSAERTGGSVSTLTIQRTQQEDSAVYLCASSLVIGNQPQHFGDGTRLSIL.

This clonotype was recorded at least ten times. This chain uses TRBV2 with TRBJ2-7; 10 bases line up with TRBD2. The germline CDR1 and CDR2 sequences are SNHLY and FYNNEI. The junction had 10 bases not matched to a gene; V was cut back by 4 bases and J by 7 bases. This CDR3 comprises 15 residues. CDR3 protein: CASSVKAGGPGEQYF. The DNA of the CDR3 is TGTGCCAGCAGTGTTAAAGCGGGAGGGCCGGGTGAGCAGTACTTC.

This clonotype was seen many times. This sequence joins TRBV20-1 and TRBJ2-7; D is possibly TRBD1 (5 bases). Deletions cut 5 bases from V and 0 bases from J, with 11 bases between. This CDR3 has 13 residues. Germline-derived CDR1 and CDR2 are DFQATT and SNEGSKA (reference sequence). The CDR3 reads CSAPGSSSYEQYF. The CDR3 bases are TGCAGTGCTCCAGGGTCGAGCTCCTACGAGCAGTACTTC.

This clonotype was seen at least ten times. This rearrangement joins TRBV7-2 to TRBJ2-7; D gene uncertain. Germline CDR1 SGHTA, CDR2 FQGNSA. V was trimmed by 5 bases and J by 2 bases, leaving 16 bases between them. The CDR3 consists of 15 residues. The CDR3 DNA follows: TGTGCCAGCAGCCCCCGGACCCTTTCGGCCTACGAGCAGTACTTC. This codes for CASSPRTLSAYEQYF.

Many counts were recorded for this clonotype. The chain has TRBV24-1 and TRBJ2-7; TRBD2 aligns across 7 bases. With V trimmed by 5 bases and J by 2 bases, 8 bases remained unmatched. Germline V gene lookup returns CDR1 KGHDR and CDR2 SFDVKD. This CDR3 is built from 15 residues. CDR3 sequence (DNA): TGTGCCACCAGTGGGGGGGGGACGGCAGCCTACGAGCAGTACTTC. Amino acid sequence: CATSGGGTAAYEQYF.

There are a few counts of this clonotype. The gene calls are TRBV28 and TRBJ1-5; TRBD1 aligns across 8 bases. The germline CDR1 and CDR2 sequences are MDHEN and SYDVKM. V lost 1 base to trimming and J lost 0 bases; unmatched junction nucleotides: 2. This CDR3 comprises 16 residues. The CDR3 DNA reads TGTGCCAGCAGTTTATCGACAGGGGATAGCAATCAGCCCCAGCATTTT. The encoded protein is CASSLSTGDSNQPQHF. Filled out from reference TRBV28 and TRBJ1-5, the complete variable domain reads DVKVTQSSRYLVKRTGEKVFLECVQDMDHENMFWYRQDPGLGLRLIYFSYDVKMKEKGDIPEGYSVSREKKERFSLILESASTNQTSMYLCASSLSTGDSNQPQHFGDGTRLSIL.

This clonotype has only a few counts. The chain employs TRBV4-2 and TRBJ1-4; 12 nucleotides align to TRBD1. Unmatched junction bases numbered 9, after V lost 4 bases and J lost 6 bases. Germline CDR1 LGHNA, CDR2 YNFKEQ. This CDR3 contains 17 residues. The CDR3 sequence is CASSPHPGTGGDEKLFF. CDR3 nucleotide sequence: TGTGCCAGCAGCCCCCACCCCGGGACAGGGGGCGATGAAAAACTGTTTTTT.

This clonotype was recorded at least ten times. This rearrangement joins TRBV18 to TRBJ1-1, with D unresolved. Trimming took off 2 bases at V and 12 bases at J, with 16 bases between the two ends. Germline assignment: CDR1 KGHSH and CDR2 LQKENI. The CDR3 runs to 13 residues. Written as DNA, the CDR3 is TGTGCCAGCTCACCAAAGGCCCGCACCGAATCTTTCTTT. Its translation: CASSPKARTESFF. Looking up the rest from reference TRBV18 and TRBJ1-1 gives the full variable domain: NAGVMQNPRHLVRRRGQEARLRCSPMKGHSHVYWYRQLPEEGLKFMVYLQKENIIDESGMPKERFSAEFPKEGPSILRIQQVVRGDSAAYFCASSPKARTESFFGQGTRLTVV.

This sequence joins TRBV24-1 and TRBJ2-2; 10 bases are a match to TRBD2. CDR1 and CDR2 from the germline V gene are KGHDR and SFDVKD. The J segment lost 0 bases and the V segment lost 2 bases, leaving 8 bases of the junction unmatched. The CDR3 has 19 residues. CDR3 nucleotides: TGTGCCACCAGTGATTCTCTAGCGGGAGAGGGGTCGAACACCGGGGAGCTGTTTTTT. It yields the protein CATSDSLAGEGSNTGELFF.

This clonotype occurred a few times. This chain connects TRBV6-2 or TRBV6-3 to TRBJ2-5, with a tentative D call TRBD1 (5 bases). The CDR3 extends over 13 amino acids. Trimming cost V 4 bases and J 6 bases, with 12 bases left between them. The V gene's germline CDR1 is MNHEY and CDR2 SVGEGT. CDR3 sequence reads: CASSSAGLKTQYF. The CDR3 nucleotides are TGTGCCAGCAGTTCTGCAGGGTTGAAGACCCAGTACTTC.

The V gene is TRBV6-2 or TRBV6-3, the J gene TRBJ1-1; D unclear. Trimming left V 2 bases short and J 11 bases short, with 12 bases between. Germline assignment: CDR1 MNHEY and CDR2 SVGEGT. The CDR3 runs to 12 residues. The CDR3 spells CASSYGDSVAFF. For the CDR3, the DNA is TGTGCCAGCAGTTACGGGGATTCGGTGGCTTTCTTT.

The sample holds many counts of this clonotype. The chain has TRBV9 and TRBJ1-2, with 7 bases that match TRBD1. This CDR3 is built from 14 residues. Germline V gives CDR1 SGDLS, CDR2 YYNGEE. Germline trimming cut 0 bases from V and 5 bases from J; bases unmatched to any gene: 4. The CDR3 bases are TGTGCCAGCAGCGTAGTGGCAGGGGGATATGGCTACACCTTC. Residues: CASSVVAGGYGYTF.